This entry describes one T cell receptor beta chain. Its antigen is as yet unknown. With 2 bases clipped from V and 6 bases from J, the junction kept 7 bases outside the gene matches. The CDR3 runs 15 residues. Germline V gives CDR1 SEHNR, CDR2 FQNEAQ (reference sequence). Arm-PCR of CDR3 regions and iRepertoire HTBI primers were the basis on which TCR beta libraries were built. In TCRdb, the multiplex PCR reads were re-called with MiXCR into one record per CDR3 protein. Altogether approximately 350,000 distinct CDR3 sequences are present, about an eighth being singletons, with the ten largest covering 15% to 20%. Time point given: newly diagnosed GD, antithyroid drugs for less than 3 months. The authors made the TCR library using RNA they extracted from PBMCs. The data originate from a study of regulatory T cells in long-lasting Graves disease. Study conclusions and caveats: Persistent disease showed a preference for TRBV28, TRBJ1-2 and TRBJ2-5. The persistent group shared about 2,500 public clonotypes, more than the approximately 970 shared by new patients.

The same data also contributed to another study, on T cells in Graves' hyperthyroidism and ophthalmopathy.

This chain joins TRBV7-9 and TRBJ2-1; 7 bases fit TRBD2. The source was peripheral blood mononuclear cells (PBMCs), collected at new diagnosis, from a patient treated with antithyroid drugs. The clonotype comes from a woman aged 18-29 years with Graves disease. This chain's CDR3 is CASSLSQGGTNEQFF. The CDR3 nucleotides read TGTGCCAGCAGCTTAAGTCAGGGAGGGACCAATGAGCAGTTCTTC.